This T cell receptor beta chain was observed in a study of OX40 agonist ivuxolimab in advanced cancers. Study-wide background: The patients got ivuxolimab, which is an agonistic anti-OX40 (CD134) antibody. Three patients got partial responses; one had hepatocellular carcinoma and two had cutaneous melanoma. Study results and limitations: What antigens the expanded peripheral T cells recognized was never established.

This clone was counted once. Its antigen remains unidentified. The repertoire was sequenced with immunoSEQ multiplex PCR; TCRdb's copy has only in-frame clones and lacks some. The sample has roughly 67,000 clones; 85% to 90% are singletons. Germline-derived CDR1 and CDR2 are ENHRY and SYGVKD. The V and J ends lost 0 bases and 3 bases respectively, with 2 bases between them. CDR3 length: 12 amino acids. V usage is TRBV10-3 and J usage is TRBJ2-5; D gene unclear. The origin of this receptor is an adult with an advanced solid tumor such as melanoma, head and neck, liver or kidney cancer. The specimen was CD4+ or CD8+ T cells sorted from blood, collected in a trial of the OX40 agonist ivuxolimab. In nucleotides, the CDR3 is TGTGCCATCAGTGAGTCGGAAGAGACCCAGTACTTC. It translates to CAISESEETQYF.